This T cell receptor (beta chain) is from a study of blood T cell repertoires in COVID-19. The ends lost 4 bases at V and 3 bases at J; junction bases unmatched: 5. The CDR3 is 16 amino acids. Per germline, CDR1 SGHAT and CDR2 FQNNGV. Produced via immunoSEQ multiplex PCR; TCRdb's table is partial and in-frame only. The sample gives 310,000 or so clones, around 86% of which show up once; approximately 1.5% is in the top ten. Sequenced: peripheral blood. The source is a woman between 50 and 59 years old with acute or convalescent COVID-19. The chain links TRBV11-2 to TRBJ2-7; TRBD2 matches 14 bases. Written as DNA, the CDR3 is TGTGCCAGCAGCTCCCCCGGGACTAGCGGGAGCTACGAGCAGTACTTC. It encodes CASSSPGTSGSYEQYF.